What follows are 8 T cell receptor beta chains derived from one specimen sequenced in a study of blood T cell repertoires in COVID-19. TCRdb's table, derived via immunoSEQ multiplex PCR, lists solely in-frame clones and lacks some. The sample lists some 290,000 clones, about nine tenths seen once, with about 2% in the top ten. The sequencing sample was made of peripheral blood. The source is a woman aged 50 to 65 who had recovered from COVID-19.

This CDR3 reads CASSARDTGELFF. The CDR3 DNA reads as TGTGCCAGCAGTGCCAGGGACACCGGGGAGCTGTTTTTT. The V call is TRBV2, the J call TRBJ2-2, with a weak D call TRBD1 (5 bases). V was trimmed by 4 bases and J by 3 bases, leaving 6 bases between them. CDR1 and CDR2 from the germline V gene are SNHLY and FYNNEI. The CDR3 is 13 amino acids.

The chain links TRBV4-3 to TRBJ2-7, with 7 bases identical to TRBD2. V dropped 0 bases and J dropped 4; count of bases not matched to a gene: 3. This CDR3 contains 14 residues. The germline V gene encodes CDR1 LGHNA and CDR2 YSLEER. The CDR3 region has the DNA TGCGCCAGCAGCCAAGATAACGGGGGGTACGAGCAGTACTTC. This encodes CASSQDNGGYEQYF.

This rearrangement joins TRBV27 to TRBJ1-6; perhaps TRBD1 as D (6 bases). The V end was cut by 3 bases, the J end by 10 bases, with 16 bases between. The CDR3 length is 15 residues. CDR1 and CDR2 from the germline V gene are MNHEY and SMNVEV (reference sequence). This chain's CDR3 is CASSFEGGVRSPLHF. In DNA form, the CDR3 reads TGTGCCAGCAGTTTCGAGGGGGGGGTGCGGTCACCCCTCCACTTT.

The CDR3 DNA is TGTGCCTGGAGTGTACAACAGGGATCTGGCTACACCTTC. This encodes CAWSVQQGSGYTF. The V call is TRBV30, the J call TRBJ1-2; TRBD1 might be the D (6 bases). Germline CDR1 GTSNPN, CDR2 SVGIG (reference sequence). The CDR3 contains 13 residues. V was cut by 0 bases and J by 7 bases, with 12 bases left in between.

The chain combines TRBV9 with TRBJ2-3; D gene uncertain. The CDR3 spans 15 residues. Germline CDR1 is SGDLS and CDR2 is YYNGEE. Deletions cut 0 bases from V and 2 bases from J, with 10 bases between. In nucleotides, the CDR3 is TGTGCCAGCAGCGTAGGCGCGATTGACACAGATACGCAGTATTTT. It encodes CASSVGAIDTDTQYF.

This CDR3 is CASTFLNTGELFF. The CDR3 DNA follows: TGTGCCAGCACATTCCTAAACACCGGGGAGCTGTTTTTT. The genes are TRBV7-9 and TRBJ2-2; D remains ambiguous. The CDR3 has 13 amino acids. Per germline, CDR1 SEHNR and CDR2 FQNEAQ (reference sequence). Trimming shortened V by 7 bases and J by 2 bases, and 8 bases separated the two germline ends.

The rearrangement uses TRBV30 and TRBJ2-7; 8 nucleotides align to TRBD1. Germline-derived CDR1 and CDR2 are GTSNPN and SVGIG (reference sequence). Trimming cost V 4 bases and J 2 bases; bases outside gene matches: 1. The CDR3 has 12 amino acids. CDR3 DNA: TGTGCCTGGAACAGGGGGGCCTACGAGCAGTACTTC. Translating it yields CAWNRGAYEQYF.

This clone was recorded at least ten times. The gene calls are TRBV7-9 and TRBJ2-3; possibly TRBD1 for D (5 bases). The V gene lost 7 bases and the J gene lost 6 bases, with 17 bases spanning the gap. This CDR3 is built from 14 residues. Germline V lookup: CDR1 SEHNR, CDR2 FQNEAQ (reference sequence). The CDR3 is CASTQGRNLDTQYF. CDR3 DNA: TGTGCCAGCACTCAGGGAAGGAATTTGGATACGCAGTATTTT.